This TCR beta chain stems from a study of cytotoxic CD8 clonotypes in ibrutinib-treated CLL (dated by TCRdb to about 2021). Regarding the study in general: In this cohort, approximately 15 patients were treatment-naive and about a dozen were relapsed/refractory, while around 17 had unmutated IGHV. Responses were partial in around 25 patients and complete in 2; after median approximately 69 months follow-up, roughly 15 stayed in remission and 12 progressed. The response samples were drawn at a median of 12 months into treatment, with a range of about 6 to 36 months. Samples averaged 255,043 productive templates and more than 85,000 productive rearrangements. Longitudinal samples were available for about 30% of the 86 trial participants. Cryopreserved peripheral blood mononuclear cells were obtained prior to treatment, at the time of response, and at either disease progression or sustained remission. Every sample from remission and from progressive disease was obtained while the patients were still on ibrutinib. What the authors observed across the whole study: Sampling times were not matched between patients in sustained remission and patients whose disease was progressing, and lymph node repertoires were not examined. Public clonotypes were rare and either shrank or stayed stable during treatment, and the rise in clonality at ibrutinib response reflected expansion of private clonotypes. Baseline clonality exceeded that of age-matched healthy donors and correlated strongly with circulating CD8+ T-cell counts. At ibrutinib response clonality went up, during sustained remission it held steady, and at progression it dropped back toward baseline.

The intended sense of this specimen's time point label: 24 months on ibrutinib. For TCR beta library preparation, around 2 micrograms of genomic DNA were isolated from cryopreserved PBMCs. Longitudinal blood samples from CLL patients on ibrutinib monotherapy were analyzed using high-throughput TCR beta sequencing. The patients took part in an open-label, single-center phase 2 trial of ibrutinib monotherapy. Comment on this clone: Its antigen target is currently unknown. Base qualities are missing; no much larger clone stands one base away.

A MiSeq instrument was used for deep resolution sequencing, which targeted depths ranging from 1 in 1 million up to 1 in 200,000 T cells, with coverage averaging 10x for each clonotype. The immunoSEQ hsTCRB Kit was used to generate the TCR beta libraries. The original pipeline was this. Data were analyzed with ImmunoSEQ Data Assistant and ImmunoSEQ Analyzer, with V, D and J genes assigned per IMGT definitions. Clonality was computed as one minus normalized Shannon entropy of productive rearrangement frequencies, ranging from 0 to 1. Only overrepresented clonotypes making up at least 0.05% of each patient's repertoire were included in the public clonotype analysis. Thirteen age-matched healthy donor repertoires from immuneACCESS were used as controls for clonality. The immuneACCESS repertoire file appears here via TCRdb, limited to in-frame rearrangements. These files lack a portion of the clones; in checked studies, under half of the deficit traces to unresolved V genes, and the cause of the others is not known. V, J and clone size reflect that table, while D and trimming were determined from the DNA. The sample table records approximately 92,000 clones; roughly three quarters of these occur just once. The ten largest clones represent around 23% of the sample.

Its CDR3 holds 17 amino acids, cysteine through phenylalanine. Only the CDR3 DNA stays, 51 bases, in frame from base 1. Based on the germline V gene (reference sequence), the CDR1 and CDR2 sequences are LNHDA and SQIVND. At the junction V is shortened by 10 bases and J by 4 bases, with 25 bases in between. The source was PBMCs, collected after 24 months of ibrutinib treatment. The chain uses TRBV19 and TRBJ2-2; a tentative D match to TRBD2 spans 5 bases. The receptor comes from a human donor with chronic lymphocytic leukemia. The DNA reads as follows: TGTGCCACCCGGCTTAGGGCGGGTGGTTCCGGCACCGGGGAGCTGTTTTTT. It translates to CATRLRAGGSGTGELFF.